This T cell receptor (beta chain) was sequenced for a study of cytomegalovirus exposure and HLA in healthy donors. Study observations and caveats: In a later analysis, most CMV-associated TCR beta chains appeared HLA-restricted.

Vbeta (60) and Jbeta (13) primers were used in the PCR. Sequencing used immunoSEQ multiplex PCR; TCRdb keeps in-frame clones, though not all of them. The repertoire includes roughly 130,000 clones, roughly 84% of them detected once, and roughly 2.6% sits in the top ten. Comments on this clone: Antigen unknown.

Sequences were obtained from PBMCs. This clonotype originated in a man aged 50 to 60 in good health and CMV-seronegative.

The DNA for the CDR3 is TGCAGCGTGGACCTGAAGAAGGGACAGGGGGTTCACAATGAGCAGTTCTTC. Translation: CSVDLKKGQGVHNEQFF. The gene calls are TRBV29-1 and TRBJ2-1; 11 positions agree with TRBD1. Germline assignment: CDR1 SQVTM and CDR2 ANQGSEA. V was pared by 6 bases and J by 5 bases, with 15 bases of the junction left unmatched. The CDR3 has 17 residues.